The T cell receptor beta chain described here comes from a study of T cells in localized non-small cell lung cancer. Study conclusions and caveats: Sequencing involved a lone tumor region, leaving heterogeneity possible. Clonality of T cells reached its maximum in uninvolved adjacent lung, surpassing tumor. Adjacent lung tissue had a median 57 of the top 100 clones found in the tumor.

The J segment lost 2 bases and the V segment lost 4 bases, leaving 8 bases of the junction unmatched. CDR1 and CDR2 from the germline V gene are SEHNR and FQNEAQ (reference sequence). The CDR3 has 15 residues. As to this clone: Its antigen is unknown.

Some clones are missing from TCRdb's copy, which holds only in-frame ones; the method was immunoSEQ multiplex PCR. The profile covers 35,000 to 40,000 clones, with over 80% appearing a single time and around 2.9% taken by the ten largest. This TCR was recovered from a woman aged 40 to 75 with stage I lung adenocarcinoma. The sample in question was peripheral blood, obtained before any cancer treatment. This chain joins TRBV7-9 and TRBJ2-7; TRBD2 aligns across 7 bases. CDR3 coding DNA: TGTGCCAGCAGCTCGACCGGGGGGAGCACCTACGAGCAGTACTTC. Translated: CASSSTGGSTYEQYF.